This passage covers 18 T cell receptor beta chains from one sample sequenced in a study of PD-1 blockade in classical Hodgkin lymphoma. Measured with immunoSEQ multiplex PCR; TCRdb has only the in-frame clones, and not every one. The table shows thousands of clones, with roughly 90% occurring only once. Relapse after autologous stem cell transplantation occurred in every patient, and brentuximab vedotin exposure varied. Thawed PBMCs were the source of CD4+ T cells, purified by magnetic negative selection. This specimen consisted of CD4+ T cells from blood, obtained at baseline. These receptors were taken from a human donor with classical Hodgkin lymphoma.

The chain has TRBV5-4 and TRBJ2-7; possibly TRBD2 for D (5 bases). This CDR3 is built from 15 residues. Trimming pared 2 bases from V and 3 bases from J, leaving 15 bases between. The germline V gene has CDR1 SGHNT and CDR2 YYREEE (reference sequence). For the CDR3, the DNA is TGTGCCAGCAGCTTCGTCGGGGTAGAGGACTACGAGCAGTACTTC. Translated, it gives CASSFVGVEDYEQYF.

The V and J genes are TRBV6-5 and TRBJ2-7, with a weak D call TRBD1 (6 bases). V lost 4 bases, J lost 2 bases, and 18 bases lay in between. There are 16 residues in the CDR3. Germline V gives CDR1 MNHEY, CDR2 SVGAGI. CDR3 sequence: CASSSHSGVNPYEQYF. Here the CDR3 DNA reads TGTGCCAGCAGTTCCCATTCAGGGGTAAACCCCTACGAGCAGTACTTC.

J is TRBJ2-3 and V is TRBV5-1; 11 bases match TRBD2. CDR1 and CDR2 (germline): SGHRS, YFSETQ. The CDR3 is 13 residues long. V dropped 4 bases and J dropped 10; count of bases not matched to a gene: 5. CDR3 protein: CASSPLGLAAQYF. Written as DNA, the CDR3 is TGCGCCAGCAGCCCCCTGGGACTAGCGGCGCAGTATTTT.

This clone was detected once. This chain's CDR3 is CASSLFRADTQYF. The CDR3 bases are TGTGCCAGCAGCTTATTCAGGGCAGATACGCAGTATTTT. V gene TRBV11-3 combines with J gene TRBJ2-3, with a weak D call TRBD1 (5 bases). The V and J ends lost 2 bases and 4 bases respectively, with 7 bases between them. Per germline, CDR1 SGHNT and CDR2 YENEEA. CDR3 size: 13 residues.

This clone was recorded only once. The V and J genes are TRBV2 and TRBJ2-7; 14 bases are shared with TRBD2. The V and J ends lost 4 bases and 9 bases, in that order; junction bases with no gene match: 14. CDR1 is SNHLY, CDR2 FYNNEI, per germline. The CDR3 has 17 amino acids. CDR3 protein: CASSGLAGGPSNPGQYF. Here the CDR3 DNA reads TGTGCCAGCAGTGGACTAGCGGGGGGGCCTTCTAACCCCGGGCAGTACTTC.

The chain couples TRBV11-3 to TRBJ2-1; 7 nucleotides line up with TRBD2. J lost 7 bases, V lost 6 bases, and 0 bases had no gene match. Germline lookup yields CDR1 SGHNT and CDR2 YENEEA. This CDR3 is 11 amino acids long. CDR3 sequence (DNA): TGTGCCAGCAGGCGGGGGAATGAGCAGTTCTTC. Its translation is CASRRGNEQFF.

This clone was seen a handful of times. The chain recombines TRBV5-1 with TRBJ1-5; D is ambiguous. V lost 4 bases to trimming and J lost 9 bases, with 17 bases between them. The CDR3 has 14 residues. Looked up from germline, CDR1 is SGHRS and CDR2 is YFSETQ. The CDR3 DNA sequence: TGCGCCAGCAGCGAGGATCGGTTCAATGGGCCCCAGCATTTT. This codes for CASSEDRFNGPQHF.

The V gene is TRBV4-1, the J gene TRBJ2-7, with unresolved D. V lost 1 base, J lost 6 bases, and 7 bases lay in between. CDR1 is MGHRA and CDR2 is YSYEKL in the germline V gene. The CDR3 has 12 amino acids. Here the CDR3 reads CASSQGGGEQYF. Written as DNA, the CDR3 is TGCGCCAGCAGCCAAGGCGGCGGCGAGCAGTACTTC.

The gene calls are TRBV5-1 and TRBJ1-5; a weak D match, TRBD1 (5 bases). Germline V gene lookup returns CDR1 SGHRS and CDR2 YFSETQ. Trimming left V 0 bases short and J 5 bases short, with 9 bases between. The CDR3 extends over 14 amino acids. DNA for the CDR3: TGCGCCAGCAGCTTGGGGGACCGGGATCAGCCCCAGCATTTT. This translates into CASSLGDRDQPQHF.

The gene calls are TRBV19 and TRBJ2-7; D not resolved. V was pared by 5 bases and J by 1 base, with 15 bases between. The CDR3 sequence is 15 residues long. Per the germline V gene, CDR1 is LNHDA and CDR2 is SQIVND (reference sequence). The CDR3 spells CASSPQAAISYEQYF. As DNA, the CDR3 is TGTGCCAGTAGTCCCCAGGCGGCTATATCCTACGAGCAGTACTTC.

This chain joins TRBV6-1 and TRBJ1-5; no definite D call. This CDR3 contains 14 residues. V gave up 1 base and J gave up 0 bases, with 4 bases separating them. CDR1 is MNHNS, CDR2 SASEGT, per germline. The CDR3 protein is CASSEGNSNQPQHF. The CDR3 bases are TGTGCCAGCAGTGAAGGAAATAGCAATCAGCCCCAGCATTTT.

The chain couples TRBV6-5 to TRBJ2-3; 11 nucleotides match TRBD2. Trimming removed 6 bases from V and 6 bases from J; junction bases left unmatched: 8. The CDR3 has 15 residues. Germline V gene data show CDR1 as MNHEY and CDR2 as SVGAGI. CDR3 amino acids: CASSRGSGGADTQYF. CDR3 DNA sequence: TGTGCCAGCAGCCGGGGTAGCGGGGGGGCTGATACGCAGTATTTT.

Here the CDR3 DNA reads TGTGCCAGCAACCGCGACGGGGGGCCGGTGACAGATACGCAGTATTTT. Encoded protein: CASNRDGGPVTDTQYF. This chain connects TRBV9 to TRBJ2-3; maybe TRBD2 (7 bases). Germline V CDR1 and CDR2: SGDLS, YYNGEE. V lost 6 bases and J 3 bases, leaving 20 bases between the germline ends. The CDR3 length is 16 residues. Full variable domain (remainder filled in from reference TRBV9 and TRBJ2-3): DSGVTQTPKHLITATGQRVTLRCSPRSGDLSVYWYQQSLDQGLQFLIQYYNGEERAKGNILERFSAQQFPDLHSELNLSSLELGDSALYFCASNRDGGPVTDTQYFGPGTRLTVL.

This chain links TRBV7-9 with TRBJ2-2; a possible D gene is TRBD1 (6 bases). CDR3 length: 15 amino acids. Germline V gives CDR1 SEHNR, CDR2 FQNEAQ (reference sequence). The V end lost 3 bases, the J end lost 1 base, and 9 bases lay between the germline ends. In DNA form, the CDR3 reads TGTGCCAGCAGCTTTTACAGGGTGAACACCGGGGAGCTGTTTTTT. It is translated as CASSFYRVNTGELFF.

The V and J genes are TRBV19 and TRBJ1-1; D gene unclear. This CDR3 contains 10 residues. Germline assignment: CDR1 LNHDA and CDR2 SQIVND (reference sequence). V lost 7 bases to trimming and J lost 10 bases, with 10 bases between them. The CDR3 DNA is TGTGCCAGTAAGGGCCGGGGAGCTTTCTTT. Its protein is CASKGRGAFF.

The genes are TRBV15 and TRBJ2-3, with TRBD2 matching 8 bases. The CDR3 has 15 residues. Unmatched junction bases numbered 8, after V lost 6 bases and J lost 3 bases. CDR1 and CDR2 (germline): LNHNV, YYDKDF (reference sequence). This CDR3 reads CATRREGVGTDTQYF. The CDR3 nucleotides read TGTGCCACCAGACGGGAGGGGGTTGGGACAGATACGCAGTATTTT.

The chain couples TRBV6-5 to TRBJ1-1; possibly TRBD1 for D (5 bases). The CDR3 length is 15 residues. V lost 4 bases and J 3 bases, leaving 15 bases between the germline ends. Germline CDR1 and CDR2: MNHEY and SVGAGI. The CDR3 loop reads CASSFSGTAHTEAFF. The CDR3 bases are TGTGCCAGCAGTTTTTCCGGGACCGCACACACTGAAGCTTTCTTT.

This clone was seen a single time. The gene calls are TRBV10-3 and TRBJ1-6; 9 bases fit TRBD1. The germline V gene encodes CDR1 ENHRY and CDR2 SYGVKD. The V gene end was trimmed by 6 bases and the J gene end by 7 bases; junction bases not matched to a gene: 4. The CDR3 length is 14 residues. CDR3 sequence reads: CAISWGQGNSPLHF. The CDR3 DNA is TGTGCCATCAGCTGGGGACAGGGAAATTCACCCCTCCACTTT.